The 32 T cell receptor beta chains below were found in one sample sequenced in a study of blood T cell repertoires in COVID-19. The data were produced by immunoSEQ multiplex PCR, yet TCRdb's version contains in-frame clones alone and is incomplete. The table includes a few hundred thousand clones, 75% to 90% detected once. Material for sequencing was PBMCs or T cells enriched from blood (not recorded which). The receptors here all came from a man aged 25-45 years who had recovered from COVID-19.

The CDR3 sequence: CASSRRGSYNEQFF. CDR3 in DNA: TGTGCCAGTAGTAGGAGGGGCTCCTACAATGAGCAGTTCTTC. The rearrangement uses TRBV19 and TRBJ2-1; D may be TRBD2 (6 bases). Germline lookup yields CDR1 LNHDA and CDR2 SQIVND (reference sequence). The germline V and J ends were trimmed by 4 bases and 0 bases, with 7 bases remaining between them. CDR3 length: 14 amino acids.

This clone has a handful of counts. This rearrangement joins TRBV4-2 to TRBJ2-1; 9 bases map to TRBD2. The CDR3 covers 16 residues. Trimming cost V 0 bases and J 3 bases; bases outside gene matches: 3. CDR1 and CDR2 (germline): LGHNA, YNFKEQ. The DNA for the CDR3 is TGTGCCAGCAGCCAAGAGGCGGGAGGGGGCTACAATGAGCAGTTCTTC. The encoded protein is CASSQEAGGGYNEQFF.

The rearrangement uses TRBV19 and TRBJ2-7; D is possibly TRBD1 (5 bases). This CDR3 spans 16 amino acids. Germline CDR1 reads LNHDA; CDR2 reads SQIVND (reference sequence). Trimming removed 2 bases at V and 2 bases at J, with 16 bases between. CDR3 sequence reads: CASSIWLGQGPYEQYF. DNA of the CDR3: TGTGCCAGTAGTATATGGTTGGGTCAGGGTCCCTACGAGCAGTACTTC. The variable domain in full, with the rest retrieved from reference TRBV19 and TRBJ2-7, is DGGITQSPKYLFRKEGQNVTLSCEQNLNHDAMYWYRQDPGQGLRLIYYSQIVNDFQKGDIAEGYSVSREKKESFPLTVTSAQKNPTAFYLCASSIWLGQGPYEQYFGPGTRLTVT.

The gene calls are TRBV28 and TRBJ1-2; D may be TRBD1 (5 bases). Germline CDR1 and CDR2: MDHEN and SYDVKM. The CDR3 is made up of 14 amino acids. Trimming left V 6 bases short and J 5 bases short, with 16 bases between. The DNA for the CDR3 is TGTGCCAGCAGACCCGCCGGGGGAGCATATGGCTACACCTTC. This codes for CASRPAGGAYGYTF.

This clone was seen more than once but under ten times. The J gene is TRBJ1-5, the V gene TRBV6-6, with D perhaps TRBD1 (5 bases). There are 17 residues in the CDR3. CDR1 and CDR2 (germline): MNHNY, SVGAGI (reference sequence). Trimming removed 5 bases from V and 11 bases from J, with 28 bases in between. The CDR3 loop is CASSPRQGRASGGAQHF. CDR3 coding DNA: TGTGCCAGCAGTCCTAGACAAGGCAGGGCCTCGGGGGGAGCCCAGCATTTT.

The chain carries TRBV24-1 and TRBJ2-2; TRBD1 might be the D (5 bases). The V end lost 4 bases, the J end lost 3 bases, and 11 bases lay between the germline ends. The CDR3 is 15 residues long. CDR1 and CDR2 (germline): KGHDR, SFDVKD. The CDR3 is CATSEAGKDTGELFF. CDR3 sequence (DNA): TGTGCCACCAGTGAGGCAGGGAAAGACACCGGGGAGCTGTTTTTT.

The chain combines TRBV11-2 with TRBJ2-1, with TRBD2 matching over 12 bases. V gave up 1 base and J gave up 0 bases; unmatched junction bases: 7. There are 19 residues in the CDR3. Germline V gene lookup returns CDR1 SGHAT and CDR2 FQNNGV. The CDR3 sequence is CASSLGGTSGPSSYNEQFF. Here the CDR3 DNA reads TGTGCCAGCAGCTTAGGAGGGACTAGCGGGCCCAGCTCCTACAATGAGCAGTTCTTC.

On this clone itself: The junction differs from germline at one of its ends, possibly a read error. The V call is TRBV30, the J call TRBJ2-1; a possible D gene is TRBD2 (6 bases). Per germline, CDR1 GTSNPN and CDR2 SVGIG (reference sequence). This CDR3 is built from 11 residues. The CDR3 here is CAWLGGTFNLF. CDR3 nucleotides: TGTGCCTGGTTAGGAGGGACTTTTAACCTCTTC.

In regard to this clone: The same CDR3 can be traced to other DNA sequences in this sample. The chain joins TRBV18 to TRBJ2-7, with 7 bases matching TRBD1. This CDR3 is 13 amino acids long. V dropped 3 bases and J dropped 3; count of bases not matched to a gene: 2. Germline assignment: CDR1 KGHSH and CDR2 LQKENI. Here the CDR3 reads CASSPGQNYEQYF. The CDR3 DNA is TGTGCCAGCTCACCGGGACAGAACTACGAGCAGTACTTC. Filled out from reference TRBV18 and TRBJ2-7, the complete variable domain reads NAGVMQNPRHLVRRRGQEARLRCSPMKGHSHVYWYRQLPEEGLKFMVYLQKENIIDESGMPKERFSAEFPKEGPSILRIQQVVRGDSAAYFCASSPGQNYEQYFGPGTRLTVT.

The genes are TRBV24-1 and TRBJ1-2; tentative D call: TRBD1 (5 bases). The length of the CDR3 is 14 residues. Germline V CDR1 and CDR2: KGHDR, SFDVKD. The V end lost 4 bases, the J end lost 3 bases, and 11 bases lay between the germline ends. CDR3 region: CATSDDDSYYGYTF. The CDR3 DNA follows: TGTGCCACCAGTGACGATGACAGCTACTATGGCTACACCTTC.

The chain has TRBV28 and TRBJ1-1, with TRBD1 as a possible D gene (6 bases). Germline V gives CDR1 MDHEN, CDR2 SYDVKM. Trimming left V 4 bases short and J 5 bases short, with 11 bases between. The length of the CDR3 is 13 residues. Here the CDR3 reads CASSSGVLTEAFF. The CDR3 region has the DNA TGTGCCAGCAGTTCAGGGGTCTTGACTGAAGCTTTCTTT.

The chain carries TRBV5-4 and TRBJ1-2, with 9 bases matching TRBD1. The germline CDR1 and CDR2 sequences are SGHNT and YYREEE (reference sequence). V trimming: 4 bases; J trimming: 8 bases; junction bases outside the gene matches: 12. This CDR3 spans 15 amino acids. This CDR3 reads CASSPIPGQGYGYTF. The CDR3 nucleotides are TGTGCCAGCAGCCCTATTCCGGGACAGGGTTACGGCTACACCTTC.

The chain couples TRBV10-1 to TRBJ2-1, with 9 bases aligning to TRBD2. CDR1 is WNHNN, CDR2 SYGVQD, per germline (reference sequence). The CDR3 runs to 17 residues. V lost 8 bases, J lost 9 bases, and 20 bases stayed unmatched. The CDR3 bases are TGCGCCAGCTGTGGGGCGGGGGGCCTCGGCGGGAGGGGTGAGCAGTTCTTC. It specifies CASCGAGGLGGRGEQFF.

The chain employs TRBV9 and TRBJ2-2; TRBD2 matches 8 bases. In germline, CDR1 is SGDLS, CDR2 YYNGEE. This CDR3 has 15 residues. Losses at the gene ends were 4 bases for V and 4 bases for J; bases not matched to a gene: 6. The CDR3 DNA reads as TGTGCCAGCAGCCCCTCGGGGGGGCGCACCGGGGAGCTGTTTTTT. It codes for CASSPSGGRTGELFF.

The chain employs TRBV7-9 and TRBJ2-7; D might be TRBD1 (6 bases). V lost 5 bases and J 5 bases, leaving 10 bases between the germline ends. CDR1 SEHNR and CDR2 FQNEAQ come from the germline V gene (reference sequence). This CDR3 contains 12 residues. CDR3 DNA sequence: TGTGCCAGCAGCACCACAGGGAACGAGCAGTACTTC. This codes for CASSTTGNEQYF.

V is TRBV19 and J is TRBJ2-7; D ambiguous. There are 14 residues in the CDR3. V lost 1 base to trimming and J lost 1 base, with 8 bases between them. Looked up from germline, CDR1 is LNHDA and CDR2 is SQIVND (reference sequence). The CDR3 coding sequence is TGTGCCAGTAGTATAGGGCAGGCGTCCTACGAGCAGTACTTC. It translates to CASSIGQASYEQYF.

The chain carries TRBV5-8 and TRBJ2-3; D gene unclear. Germline V lookup: CDR1 SGHTS, CDR2 YDEGEE. The CDR3 runs 14 residues. Trimming cost V 1 base and J 1 base, with 7 bases left between them. In DNA, the CDR3 is TGTGCCAGCAGCTTGCGTACACGCACAGATACGCAGTATTTT. Translating it yields CASSLRTRTDTQYF. Based on the CDR3 plus reference TRBV5-8 and TRBJ2-3, the full variable domain is EAGVTQSPTHLIKTRGQQATLRCSPISGHTSVYWYQQALGLGLQFLLWYDEGEERNRGNFPPRFSGRQFPNYSSELNVNALELEDSALYLCASSLRTRTDTQYFGPGTRLTVL.

V is TRBV5-6 and J is TRBJ1-3; D not certain. The CDR3 extends over 12 amino acids. CDR1 SGHDT and CDR2 YYEEEE come from the germline V gene. The V gene lost 0 bases and the J gene lost 5 bases, with 3 bases spanning the gap. The CDR3 DNA follows: TGTGCCAGCAGCTTGGGTAGAAACACCATATATTTT. It encodes CASSLGRNTIYF.

This clone was seen a single time. The rearrangement uses TRBV3-1 (or the pseudogene TRBV3-2) and TRBJ1-1, with a possible D match to TRBD1 (6 bases). Trimming took off 6 bases at V and 4 bases at J, with 15 bases between the two ends. Germline V lookup: CDR1 LGHDT, CDR2 YNNKEL (reference sequence). The CDR3 contains 14 residues. CDR3 region: CASSSPGGGTEAFF. The CDR3 bases are TGTGCCAGCAGTTCCCCGGGGGGCGGCACTGAAGCTTTCTTT.

The V call is TRBV4-1, the J call TRBJ2-7; TRBD1 is a possible D gene (5 bases). The germline V and J ends were trimmed by 5 bases and 6 bases, with 17 bases remaining between them. Germline loops: CDR1 MGHRA, CDR2 YSYEKL. CDR3 size: 14 residues. The CDR3 loop is CASSGVGVRGEQYF. CDR3 nucleotide sequence: TGCGCCAGCAGCGGCGTAGGGGTGCGAGGCGAGCAGTACTTC.

The chain has TRBV7-3 and TRBJ2-1; D may be TRBD1 (6 bases). Trimming left V 1 base short and J 10 bases short, with 14 bases between. This CDR3 has 14 residues. Germline V gene sequence: CDR1 SGHTA, CDR2 FQGTGA. CDR3 amino acids: CASSLIQGSQEQFF. CDR3 in DNA: TGTGCCAGCAGCTTAATACAGGGAAGTCAGGAGCAGTTCTTC.

This clone was seen only a few times. The gene calls are TRBV9 and TRBJ1-2; D ambiguous. Trimming shortened V by 0 bases and J by 8 bases, and 11 bases separated the two germline ends. The CDR3 consists of 13 residues. The V gene's germline CDR1 is SGDLS and CDR2 YYNGEE. The CDR3 region has the DNA TGTGCCAGCAGCGTAGATATGGGAGGCGGCTACACCTTC. Translated: CASSVDMGGGYTF.

The V gene is TRBV28, the J gene TRBJ2-5; no firm D call. The germline V gene has CDR1 MDHEN and CDR2 SYDVKM. Trimming shortened V by 4 bases and J by 9 bases, and 9 bases separated the two germline ends. This CDR3 is 11 amino acids long. The CDR3 bases are TGTGCCAGCAGTTCCCCTATGGCCCAGTACTTC. It specifies CASSSPMAQYF.

This clone appeared a single time. The gene calls are TRBV3-1 (or the pseudogene TRBV3-2) and TRBJ2-1; TRBD2 aligns across 11 bases. Germline CDR1 and CDR2: LGHDT and YNNKEL (reference sequence). V shed 5 bases and J 4 bases; nucleotides not matched to a gene: 10. The CDR3 runs 17 residues. CDR3 nucleotides: TGTGCCAGCAGCTCACCCCGACTAGCGGGACTTTACAATGAGCAGTTCTTC. Protein sequence: CASSSPRLAGLYNEQFF.

CDR3 loop: CASSQVGVKDTQYF. The CDR3 DNA reads TGCGCCAGCAGCCAAGTGGGAGTGAAAGATACGCAGTATTTT. The chain uses TRBV4-1 and TRBJ2-3; the D gene is possibly TRBD2 (5 bases). The germline V gene encodes CDR1 MGHRA and CDR2 YSYEKL. The CDR3 contains 14 residues. V was trimmed by 1 base and J by 5 bases, leaving 10 bases between them.

The gene calls are TRBV6-5 and TRBJ2-7; 8 positions agree with TRBD1. In germline, CDR1 is MNHEY, CDR2 SVGAGI. The ends lost 6 bases at V and 5 bases at J; junction bases unmatched: 6. The CDR3 length is 13 residues. CDR3 DNA sequence: TGTGCCAGCAGCCCCAGGGGGCCCCACGAGCAGTACTTC. This codes for CASSPRGPHEQYF.

The chain combines TRBV10-1 with TRBJ2-3; D is possibly TRBD1 (5 bases). The germline V and J ends were trimmed by 9 bases and 1 base, with 8 bases remaining between them. The CDR3 is made up of 12 amino acids. Looked up from germline, CDR1 is WNHNN and CDR2 is SYGVQD (reference sequence). CDR3 sequence (DNA): TGCGCCAGATTCAGGGGCACAGATACGCAGTATTTT. This sequence encodes CARFRGTDTQYF.

This clone was seen a handful of times. This rearrangement joins TRBV4-1 to TRBJ1-2; D possibly corresponds to TRBD1 (5 bases). CDR3 size: 18 residues. CDR1 and CDR2 from the germline V gene are MGHRA and YSYEKL. V lost 1 base, J lost 2 bases, and 20 bases lay in between. The CDR3 DNA reads as TGCGCCAGCAGCCAAGCGGGGGGGTCATTAGAAGGGAACTATGGCTACACCTTC. It yields the protein CASSQAGGSLEGNYGYTF.

As concerns this clone: This same CDR3 is encoded by further DNA sequences in the sample. The chain recombines TRBV12-3 or TRBV12-4 with TRBJ1-5, with D possibly being TRBD1 (5 bases). Deletions cut 5 bases from V and 7 bases from J, with 9 bases between. This CDR3 contains 12 residues. The chain's CDR3 is CASSLSGQPQHF. Written as DNA, the CDR3 is TGTGCCAGCAGTCTGTCAGGGCAGCCCCAGCATTTT.

V and J are TRBV27 and TRBJ1-3, with 9 bases lining up with TRBD1. After removal of 5 bases from V and 4 bases from J, the junction contained 15 bases not matched to a gene. Germline-derived CDR1 and CDR2 are MNHEY and SMNVEV (reference sequence). CDR3 length: 18 residues. CDR3 in amino acids: CASSPAYLTGGRGNTIYF. The DNA for the CDR3 is TGTGCCAGCAGTCCGGCCTACCTTACAGGGGGCCGCGGAAACACCATATATTTT.

The sample holds a few counts of this clone. V and J are TRBV3-1 (or the pseudogene TRBV3-2) and TRBJ2-2; TRBD2 matches 7 bases. Germline V gene lookup returns CDR1 LGHDT and CDR2 YNNKEL (reference sequence). The ends lost 2 bases at V and 3 bases at J; junction bases unmatched: 3. The CDR3 runs to 15 residues. The CDR3 sequence is CASSQPAGYTGELFF. The DNA for the CDR3 is TGTGCCAGCAGCCAACCAGCGGGGTACACCGGGGAGCTGTTTTTT.

The chain combines TRBV3-1 (or the pseudogene TRBV3-2) with TRBJ1-5; D perhaps matches TRBD1 (6 bases). This CDR3 is built from 15 residues. The ends were cut back, 0 bases at V and 7 bases at J, with 13 bases in the middle. The germline CDR1 and CDR2 sequences are LGHDT and YNNKEL (reference sequence). CDR3 in amino acids: CASSQDTGLHQPQHF. CDR3 bases: TGTGCCAGCAGCCAAGATACAGGGTTGCACCAGCCCCAGCATTTT.